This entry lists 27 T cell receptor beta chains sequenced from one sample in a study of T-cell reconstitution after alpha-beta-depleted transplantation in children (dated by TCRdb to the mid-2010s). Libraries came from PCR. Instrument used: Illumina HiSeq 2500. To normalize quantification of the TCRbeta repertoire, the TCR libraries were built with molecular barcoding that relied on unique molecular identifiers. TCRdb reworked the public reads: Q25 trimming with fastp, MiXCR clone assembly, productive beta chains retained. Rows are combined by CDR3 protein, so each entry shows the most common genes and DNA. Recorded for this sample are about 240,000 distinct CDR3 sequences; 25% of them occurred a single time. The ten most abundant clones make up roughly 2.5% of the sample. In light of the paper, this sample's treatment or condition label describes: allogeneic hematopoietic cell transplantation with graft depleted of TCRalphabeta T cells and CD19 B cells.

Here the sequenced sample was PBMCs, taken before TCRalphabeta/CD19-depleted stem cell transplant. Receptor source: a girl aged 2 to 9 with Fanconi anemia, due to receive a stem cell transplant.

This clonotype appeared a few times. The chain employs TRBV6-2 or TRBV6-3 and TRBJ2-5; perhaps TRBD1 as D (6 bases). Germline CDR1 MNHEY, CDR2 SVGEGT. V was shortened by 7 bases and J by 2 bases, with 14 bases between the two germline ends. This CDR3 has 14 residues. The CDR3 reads CASKSHREQETQYF. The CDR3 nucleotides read TGTGCCAGCAAGTCCCACAGGGAACAAGAGACCCAGTACTTC.

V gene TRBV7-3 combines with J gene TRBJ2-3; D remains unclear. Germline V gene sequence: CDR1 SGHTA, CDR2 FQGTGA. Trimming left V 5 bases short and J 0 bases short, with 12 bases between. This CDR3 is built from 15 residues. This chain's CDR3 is CASSRSISSTDTQYF. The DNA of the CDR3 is TGTGCCAGCAGCCGGTCAATAAGTAGCACAGATACGCAGTATTTT.

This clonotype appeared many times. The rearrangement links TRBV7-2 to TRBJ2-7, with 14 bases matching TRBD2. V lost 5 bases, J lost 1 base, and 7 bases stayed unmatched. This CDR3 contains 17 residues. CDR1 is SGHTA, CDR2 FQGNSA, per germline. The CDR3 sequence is CASSTGLAGASSYEQYF. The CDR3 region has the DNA TGTGCCAGCAGCACGGGACTAGCGGGGGCCTCTTCCTACGAGCAGTACTTC.

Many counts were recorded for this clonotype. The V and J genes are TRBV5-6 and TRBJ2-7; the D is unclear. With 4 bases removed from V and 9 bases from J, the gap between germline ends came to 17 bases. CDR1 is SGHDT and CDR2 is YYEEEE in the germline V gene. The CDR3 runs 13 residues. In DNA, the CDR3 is TGTGCCAGCAGCAGTCACGGGTTTCTCGGGCAGTACTTC. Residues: CASSSHGFLGQYF.

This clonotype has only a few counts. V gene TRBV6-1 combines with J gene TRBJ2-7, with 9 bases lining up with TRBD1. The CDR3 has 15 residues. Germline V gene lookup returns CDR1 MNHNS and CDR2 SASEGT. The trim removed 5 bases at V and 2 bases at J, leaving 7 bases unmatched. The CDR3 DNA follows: TGTGCCAGCAGTCCCGGGACAGGGTTCCCCTACGAGCAGTACTTC. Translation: CASSPGTGFPYEQYF.

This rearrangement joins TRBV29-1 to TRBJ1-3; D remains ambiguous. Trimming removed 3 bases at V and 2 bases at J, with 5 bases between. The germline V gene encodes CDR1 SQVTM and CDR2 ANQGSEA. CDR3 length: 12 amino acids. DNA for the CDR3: TGCAGCGTTGATGAGGCTGGAAACACCATATATTTT. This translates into CSVDEAGNTIYF.

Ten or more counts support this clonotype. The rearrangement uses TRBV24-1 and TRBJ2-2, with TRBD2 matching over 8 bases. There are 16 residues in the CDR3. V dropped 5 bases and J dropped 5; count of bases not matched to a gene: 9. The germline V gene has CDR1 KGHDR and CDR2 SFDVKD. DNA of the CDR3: TGTGCCACCAGTGTAACGGGACTAGTTGGGACCGGGGAGCTGTTTTTT. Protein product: CATSVTGLVGTGELFF.

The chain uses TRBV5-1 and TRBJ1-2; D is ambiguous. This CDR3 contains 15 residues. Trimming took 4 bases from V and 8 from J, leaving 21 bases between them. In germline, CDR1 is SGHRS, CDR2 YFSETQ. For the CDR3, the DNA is TGCGCCAGCAGCATGTCTACCTTCTATGTGATGGGCTACACCTTC. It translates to CASSMSTFYVMGYTF.

The CDR3 nucleotides are TGTGCCAGCAGTTCAATACAGGAGGCGGGAAACACCATATATTTT. This encodes CASSSIQEAGNTIYF. This rearrangement joins TRBV6-5 to TRBJ1-3; TRBD1 is a possible D gene (5 bases). This CDR3 is 15 amino acids long. Germline CDR1 MNHEY, CDR2 SVGAGI. The germline V and J ends were trimmed by 4 bases and 4 bases, with 14 bases remaining between them.

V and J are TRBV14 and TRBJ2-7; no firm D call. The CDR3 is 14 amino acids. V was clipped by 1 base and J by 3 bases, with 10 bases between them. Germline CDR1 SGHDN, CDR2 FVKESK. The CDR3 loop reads CASSQGHENYEQYF. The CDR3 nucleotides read TGTGCCAGCAGCCAAGGGCACGAAAACTACGAGCAGTACTTC. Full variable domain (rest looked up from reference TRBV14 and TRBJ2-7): EAGVTQFPSHSVIEKGQTVTLRCDPISGHDNLYWYRRVMGKEIKFLLHFVKESKQDESGMPNNRFLAERTGGTYSTLKVQPAELEDSGVYFCASSQGHENYEQYFGPGTRLTVT.

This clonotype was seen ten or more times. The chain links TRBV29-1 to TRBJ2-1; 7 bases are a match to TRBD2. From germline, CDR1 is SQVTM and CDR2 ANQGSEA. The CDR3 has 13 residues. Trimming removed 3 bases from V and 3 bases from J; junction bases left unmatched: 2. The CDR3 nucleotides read TGCAGCGTTGATTGGGAGGGCTACAATGAGCAGTTCTTC. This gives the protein CSVDWEGYNEQFF.

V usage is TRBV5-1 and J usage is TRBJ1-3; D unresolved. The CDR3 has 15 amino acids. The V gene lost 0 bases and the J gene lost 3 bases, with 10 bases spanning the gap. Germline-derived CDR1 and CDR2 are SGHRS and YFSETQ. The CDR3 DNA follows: TGCGCCAGCAGCTTGGTGTCCCATAGTGGAAACACCATATATTTT. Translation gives CASSLVSHSGNTIYF.

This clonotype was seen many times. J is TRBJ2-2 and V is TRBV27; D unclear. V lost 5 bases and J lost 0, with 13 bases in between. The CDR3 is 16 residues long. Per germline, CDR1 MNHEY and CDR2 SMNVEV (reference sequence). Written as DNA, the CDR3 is TGTGCCAGCAGTGTACAGTTTCCTACGAACACCGGGGAGCTGTTTTTT. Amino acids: CASSVQFPTNTGELFF.

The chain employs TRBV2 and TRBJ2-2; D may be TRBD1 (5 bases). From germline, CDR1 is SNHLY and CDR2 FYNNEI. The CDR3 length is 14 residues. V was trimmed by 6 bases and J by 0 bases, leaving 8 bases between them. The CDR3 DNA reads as TGTGCCAGCAGGCCGGACACGAACACCGGGGAGCTGTTTTTT. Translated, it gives CASRPDTNTGELFF.

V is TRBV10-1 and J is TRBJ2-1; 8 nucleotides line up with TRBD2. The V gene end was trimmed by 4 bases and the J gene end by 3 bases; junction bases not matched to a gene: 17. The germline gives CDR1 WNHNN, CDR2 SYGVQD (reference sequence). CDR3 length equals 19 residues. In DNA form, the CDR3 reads TGCGCCAGCAGTGCCGCGCCGGGACTAGTGTACGGGAACTACAATGAGCAGTTCTTC. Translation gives CASSAAPGLVYGNYNEQFF.

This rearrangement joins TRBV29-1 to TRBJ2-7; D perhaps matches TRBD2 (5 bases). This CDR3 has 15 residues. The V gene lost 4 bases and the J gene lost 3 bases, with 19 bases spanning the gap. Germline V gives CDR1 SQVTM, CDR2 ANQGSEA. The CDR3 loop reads CSVGNEGPHHYEQYF. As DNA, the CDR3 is TGCAGCGTTGGGAATGAGGGTCCCCATCACTACGAGCAGTACTTC.

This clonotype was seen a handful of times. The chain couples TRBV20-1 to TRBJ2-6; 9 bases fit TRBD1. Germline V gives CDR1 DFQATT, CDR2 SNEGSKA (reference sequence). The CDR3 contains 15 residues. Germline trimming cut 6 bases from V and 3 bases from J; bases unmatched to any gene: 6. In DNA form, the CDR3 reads TGCAGTGCCCGGAGACAGGGGGTTGGGGCCAACGTCCTGACTTTC. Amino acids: CSARRQGVGANVLTF.

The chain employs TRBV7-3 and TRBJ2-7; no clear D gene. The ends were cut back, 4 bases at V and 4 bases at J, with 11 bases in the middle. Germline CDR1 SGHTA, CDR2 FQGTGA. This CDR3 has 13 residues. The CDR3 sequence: CASSYAVGYEQYF. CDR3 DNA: TGTGCCAGCAGCTACGCGGTGGGGTACGAGCAGTACTTC. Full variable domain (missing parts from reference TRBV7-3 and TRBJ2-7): GAGVSQTPSNKVTEKGKYVELRCDPISGHTALYWYRQSLGQGPEFLIYFQGTGAADDSGLPNDRFFAVRPEGSVSTLKIQRTERGDSAVYLCASSYAVGYEQYFGPGTRLTVT.

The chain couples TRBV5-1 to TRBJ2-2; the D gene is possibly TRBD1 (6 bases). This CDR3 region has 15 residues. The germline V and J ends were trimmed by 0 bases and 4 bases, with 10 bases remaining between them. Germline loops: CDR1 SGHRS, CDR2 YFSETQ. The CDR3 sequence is CASSLATQGTGELFF. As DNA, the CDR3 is TGCGCCAGCAGCTTGGCCACACAGGGCACCGGGGAGCTGTTTTTT.

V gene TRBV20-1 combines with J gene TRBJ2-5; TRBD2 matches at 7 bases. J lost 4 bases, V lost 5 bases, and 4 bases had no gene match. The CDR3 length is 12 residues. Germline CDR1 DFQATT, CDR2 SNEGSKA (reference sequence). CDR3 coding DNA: TGCAGTGCTGGACTAGTACGAGAGACCCAGTACTTC. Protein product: CSAGLVRETQYF.

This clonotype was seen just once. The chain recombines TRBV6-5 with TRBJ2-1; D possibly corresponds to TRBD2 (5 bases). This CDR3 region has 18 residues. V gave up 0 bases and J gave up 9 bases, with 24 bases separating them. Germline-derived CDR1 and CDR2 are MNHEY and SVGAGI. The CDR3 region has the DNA TGTGCCAGCAGTTACTCTCGGCGGGCAAGGAGCACCTTGGGTGAGCAGTTCTTC. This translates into CASSYSRRARSTLGEQFF.

The CDR3 DNA is TGTGCCTGGGCACCGGGACTAGGGGCCGGGGAGCTGTTTTTT. Translating it yields CAWAPGLGAGELFF. The J gene is TRBJ2-2, the V gene TRBV30, with TRBD2 matching over 8 bases. Germline CDR1 GTSNPN, CDR2 SVGIG (reference sequence). With V trimmed by 5 bases and J by 6 bases, 8 bases remained unmatched. This CDR3 has 14 residues.

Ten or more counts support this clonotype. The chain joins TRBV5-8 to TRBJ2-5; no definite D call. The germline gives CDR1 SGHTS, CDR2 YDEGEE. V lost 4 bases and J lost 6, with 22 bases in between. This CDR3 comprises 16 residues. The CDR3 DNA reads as TGTGCCAGCAGCCAATGGTCCGGGCAAACCCCCAAGACCCAGTACTTC. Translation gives CASSQWSGQTPKTQYF.

The DNA for the CDR3 is TGCAGTGCTAATAGACAGGTACAAGAGACCCAGTACTTC. Residues: CSANRQVQETQYF. The chain is built from TRBV20-1 and TRBJ2-5; perhaps TRBD1 as D (6 bases). This CDR3 contains 13 residues. CDR1 and CDR2 (germline): DFQATT, SNEGSKA (reference sequence). V lost 4 bases to trimming and J lost 2 bases, with 11 bases between them.

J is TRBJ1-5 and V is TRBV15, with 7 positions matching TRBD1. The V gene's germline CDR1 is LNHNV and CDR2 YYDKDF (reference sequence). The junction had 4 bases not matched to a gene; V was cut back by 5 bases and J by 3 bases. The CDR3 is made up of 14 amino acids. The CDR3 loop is CATSEGTDNQPQHF. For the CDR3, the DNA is TGTGCCACCAGCGAGGGGACAGACAATCAGCCCCAGCATTTT.

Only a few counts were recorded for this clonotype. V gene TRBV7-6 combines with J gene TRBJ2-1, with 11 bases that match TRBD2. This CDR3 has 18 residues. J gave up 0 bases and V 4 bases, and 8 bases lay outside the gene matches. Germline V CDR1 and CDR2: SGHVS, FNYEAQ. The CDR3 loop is CASSYTSGGTFSYNEQFF. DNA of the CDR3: TGTGCCAGCAGCTACACTAGCGGGGGTACTTTCTCCTACAATGAGCAGTTCTTC.

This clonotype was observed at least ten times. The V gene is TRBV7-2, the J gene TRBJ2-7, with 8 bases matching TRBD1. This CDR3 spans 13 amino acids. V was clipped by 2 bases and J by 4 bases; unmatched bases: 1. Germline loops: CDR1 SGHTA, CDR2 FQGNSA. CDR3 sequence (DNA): TGTGCCAGCAGCTTACGGACAGGGTACGAGCAGTACTTC. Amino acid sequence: CASSLRTGYEQYF.